The 27 T cell receptor beta chains below all came from one sample that was sequenced in a study of T-cell reconstitution after alpha-beta-depleted transplantation in children. Unique molecular identifiers were used to barcode this TCRbeta library. TCRdb reanalysed the PCR reads using MiXCR and keeps one entry per CDR3 protein. Among around 270,000 distinct CDR3 sequences listed, over 9.5% were seen once. The sample was PBMCs, taken before TCRalphabeta/CD19-depleted stem cell transplant. The receptor source for this set is a boy under three years old with acute myeloid leukemia, due to receive a stem cell transplant.

This clonotype came up many times. This chain joins TRBV20-1 and TRBJ2-7, with 8 bases fitting TRBD2. Germline V gene sequence: CDR1 DFQATT, CDR2 SNEGSKA (reference sequence). V lost 1 base to trimming and J lost 4 bases; unmatched junction nucleotides: 9. The CDR3 length is 15 residues. The CDR3 here is CSARVREGPSYEQYF. CDR3 nucleotide sequence: TGCAGTGCTAGAGTACGGGAGGGCCCTAGTTACGAGCAGTACTTC.

V gene TRBV24-1 combines with J gene TRBJ2-2, with D tentatively TRBD1 (6 bases). The CDR3 extends over 15 amino acids. V lost 3 bases to trimming and J lost 2 bases, with 9 bases between them. The V gene's germline CDR1 is KGHDR and CDR2 SFDVKD. The CDR3 DNA reads as TGTGCCACCAGTGATCGGGACAAAAACACCGGGGAGCTGTTTTTT. Translating gives CATSDRDKNTGELFF.

This clonotype turned up a few times. The rearrangement uses TRBV11-2 and TRBJ2-3; TRBD2 aligns across 9 bases. V lost 2 bases to trimming and J lost 1 base; unmatched junction nucleotides: 13. The CDR3 spans 19 residues. CDR1 is SGHAT and CDR2 is FQNNGV in the germline V gene. The CDR3 sequence is CASSLNPFWAGGRTDTQYF. CDR3 bases: TGTGCCAGCAGCTTAAACCCCTTCTGGGCGGGGGGGCGCACAGATACGCAGTATTTT.

Concerning this clonotype itself: A read error may explain this, as a much larger clone is one base away. The CDR3 bases are TGTGCCAGCAGCTTAGCTCCCAACGCCAGCTCCTACGAGCAGTACTTC. Amino acids: CASSLAPNASSYEQYF. This chain uses TRBV7-9 with TRBJ2-7, with D unresolved. From germline, CDR1 is SEHNR and CDR2 FQNEAQ (reference sequence). V was shortened by 0 bases and J by 0 bases, with 12 bases between the two germline ends. The CDR3 sequence is 16 residues long.

The rearrangement uses TRBV12-3 or TRBV12-4 and TRBJ2-1; TRBD1 agrees at 7 bases. The CDR3 runs to 15 residues. V trimming: 7 bases; J trimming: 2 bases; junction bases outside the gene matches: 8. CDR3 sequence reads: CASTSPTGAYNEQFF. The CDR3, as DNA: TGTGCCAGCACCTCCCCCACAGGGGCCTACAATGAGCAGTTCTTC.

This clonotype was detected ten times or more. The chain links TRBV7-3 to TRBJ2-7, with TRBD2 as a possible D gene (5 bases). V lost 11 bases to trimming and J lost 3 bases, with 14 bases between them. Germline CDR1 reads SGHTA; CDR2 reads FQGTGA. This CDR3 has 12 residues. Written as DNA, the CDR3 is TGTGCCGGCCGAAGGACTGTCTACGAGCAGTACTTC. Its protein is CAGRRTVYEQYF.

This clonotype was detected ten times or more. The V call is TRBV7-2, the J call TRBJ2-3; 9 nucleotides agree with TRBD2. The CDR3 is made up of 17 amino acids. Germline CDR1 SGHTA, CDR2 FQGNSA. V was clipped by 3 bases and J by 0 bases; unmatched bases: 7. CDR3 sequence: CASSFRGRAGSTDTQYF. In DNA, the CDR3 is TGTGCCAGCAGCTTTCGCGGGAGGGCCGGTAGCACAGATACGCAGTATTTT.

Here the CDR3 DNA reads TGTGCCAGCAGCTTACCCCCAGGGGGTTCTCTCTACGAGCAGTACTTC. Its protein product is CASSLPPGGSLYEQYF. V and J are TRBV7-9 and TRBJ2-7; TRBD1 agrees at 7 bases. Germline assignment: CDR1 SEHNR and CDR2 FQNEAQ (reference sequence). Trimming at V came to 2 bases and at J to 3 bases, leaving 10 bases not matched to a gene. This CDR3 has 16 amino acids. The complete variable domain, with remaining parts taken from reference TRBV7-9 and TRBJ2-7, reads DTGVSQNPRHKITKRGQNVTFRCDPISEHNRLYWYRQTLGQGPEFLTYFQNEAQLEKSRLLSDRFSAERPKGSFSTLEIQRTEQGDSAMYLCASSLPPGGSLYEQYFGPGTRLTVT.

As to this clonotype: Just one base apart from a much larger clone, this may be a read error. This chain connects TRBV20-1 to TRBJ2-2, with a possible D match to TRBD1 (6 bases). The CDR3 spans 15 residues. Germline loops: CDR1 DFQATT, CDR2 SNEGSKA (reference sequence). CDR3 in DNA: TGCTGTACCCAAGATACAGGGATGGGCACCGGGGAGCTGTTTTTT. The encoded protein is CCTQDTGMGTGELFF.

With respect to this clonotype: Compared with germline, one end of the junction differs, possibly owing to a read error. The chain employs TRBV12-3 or TRBV12-4 and TRBJ2-7; D is unresolved. The length of the CDR3 is 19 residues. CDR3 sequence reads: CTSSLNNKGRAGGRNEQYF. DNA for the CDR3: TGTACCAGCAGTTTAAATAATAAGGGTCGGGCCGGTGGCAGGAACGAGCAGTACTTC.

The chain links TRBV19 to TRBJ2-1; TRBD1 is a possible D gene (6 bases). Per the germline V gene, CDR1 is LNHDA and CDR2 is SQIVND (reference sequence). The V and J ends lost 0 bases and 5 bases respectively, with 17 bases between them. The length of the CDR3 is 17 residues. Here the CDR3 reads CASSIEHTGSWNNEQFF. CDR3 bases: TGTGCCAGTAGTATAGAACACACAGGGTCCTGGAACAATGAGCAGTTCTTC.

This clonotype was detected only once. The V and J genes are TRBV28 and TRBJ2-6; D gene uncertain. This CDR3 has 15 amino acids. Germline V gives CDR1 MDHEN, CDR2 SYDVKM. The V end lost 6 bases, the J end lost 4 bases, and 13 bases lay between the germline ends. The CDR3 protein is CASSRPRAGANVLTF. The CDR3, as DNA: TGTGCCAGCAGCCGACCCCGGGCCGGGGCCAACGTCCTGACTTTC. The full variable domain, in which reference TRBV28 and TRBJ2-6 provide the parts outside the CDR3, is DVKVTQSSRYLVKRTGEKVFLECVQDMDHENMFWYRQDPGLGLRLIYFSYDVKMKEKGDIPEGYSVSREKKERFSLILESASTNQTSMYLCASSRPRAGANVLTFGAGSRLTVL.

The chain recombines TRBV5-1 with TRBJ2-7, with 7 bases matching TRBD1. Trimming cost V 4 bases and J 2 bases; bases outside gene matches: 12. Looked up from germline, CDR1 is SGHRS and CDR2 is YFSETQ. The CDR3 sequence is 16 residues long. The CDR3 nucleotides are TGCGCCAGCAGCCCACGACCCGGGACAGCCACCTACGAGCAGTACTTC. This encodes CASSPRPGTATYEQYF.

This clonotype was seen a handful of times. This chain connects TRBV7-3 to TRBJ2-5; 13 positions match TRBD2. V lost 2 bases to trimming and J lost 3 bases; unmatched junction nucleotides: 3. The CDR3 consists of 16 residues. The germline V gene has CDR1 SGHTA and CDR2 FQGTGA. Written as DNA, the CDR3 is TGTGCCAGCAGCTTAGGGGGACTAGCGGGAAAAGAGACCCAGTACTTC. This translates into CASSLGGLAGKETQYF.

This clonotype has a count of ten or more. The CDR3 bases are TGTGCCACCAGCATGACGGCAACTAATGAAAAACTGTTTTTT. Residues: CATSMTATNEKLFF. The rearrangement links TRBV15 to TRBJ1-4; D gene uncertain. Germline lookup yields CDR1 LNHNV and CDR2 YYDKDF (reference sequence). Trimming shortened V by 4 bases and J by 0 bases, and 6 bases separated the two germline ends. The CDR3 has 14 residues.

This clonotype was observed at least ten times. The rearrangement joins TRBV5-5 to TRBJ1-5, with TRBD1 as a possible D gene (5 bases). Germline CDR1 is SGHKS and CDR2 is YYEKEE (reference sequence). There are 13 residues in the CDR3. V dropped 4 bases and J dropped 5 bases, with 10 bases sitting between them. The CDR3 loop reads CASSPDSDQPQHF. CDR3 nucleotides: TGTGCCAGCAGCCCAGACAGTGATCAGCCCCAGCATTTT.

Only a few counts were recorded for this clonotype. This rearrangement joins TRBV6-1 to TRBJ1-5; TRBD1 is a possible D gene (6 bases). The CDR3 runs 18 residues. Trimming shortened V by 7 bases and J by 0 bases, and 22 bases separated the two germline ends. The germline V gene has CDR1 MNHNS and CDR2 SASEGT. The CDR3 region has the DNA TGTGCCAGCAACAAACAGGGATCCCTAATATATAGCAATCAGCCCCAGCATTTT. This gives the protein CASNKQGSLIYSNQPQHF.

To note about this clonotype: Since a much larger clone is just one base distant, this may be a read error. The rearrangement links TRBV18 to TRBJ2-6; a possible D gene is TRBD1 (5 bases). CDR1 is KGHSH, CDR2 LQKENI, per germline. This CDR3 has 14 amino acids. CDR3 DNA: TGTGCCAGCTCACCCCACTCTGGGGCCAACCTCCTGACTTTC. The encoded protein is CASSPHSGANLLTF.

There are many counts of this clonotype. The chain couples TRBV3-1 to TRBJ2-7; 7 bases are a match to TRBD2. Germline V gene data show CDR1 as LGHDT and CDR2 as YNNKEL (reference sequence). The CDR3 is made up of 14 amino acids. The ends lost 1 base at V and 0 bases at J; junction bases unmatched: 0. In DNA form, the CDR3 reads TGTGCCAGCAGCCAAGGACTAGCCTCCTACGAGCAGTACTTC. Translation: CASSQGLASYEQYF.

This clonotype was seen at least ten times. This chain uses TRBV12-3 or TRBV12-4 with TRBJ2-1; the match to TRBD1 covers 8 bases. V lost 7 bases, J lost 7 bases, and 9 bases stayed unmatched. The CDR3 runs to 14 residues. CDR3 in amino acids: CASTKPNRGNEQFF. Written as DNA, the CDR3 is TGTGCCAGCACCAAACCCAACAGGGGGAATGAGCAGTTCTTC.

The table lists this clonotype with a few counts. This rearrangement joins TRBV7-8 to TRBJ2-2; D is uncertain. Germline V gene lookup returns CDR1 SGHVS and CDR2 FQNEAQ. V dropped 3 bases and J dropped 8 bases, with 13 bases sitting between them. There are 14 residues in the CDR3. CDR3 sequence: CASSFPFGRGELFF. The DNA of the CDR3 is TGTGCCAGCAGCTTTCCCTTTGGCAGGGGGGAGCTGTTTTTT.

This clonotype was recorded at least ten times. This chain's CDR3 is CASSLRNSNQPQHF. The CDR3 DNA sequence: TGTGCCAGCAGTTTAAGAAATAGCAATCAGCCCCAGCATTTT. The V call is TRBV27, the J call TRBJ1-5; D not certain. CDR3 size: 14 residues. Germline lookup yields CDR1 MNHEY and CDR2 SMNVEV (reference sequence). Trimming stripped 2 bases from V and 0 bases from J, with 5 bases between.

This clonotype was observed at least ten times. The V and J genes are TRBV29-1 and TRBJ1-2; D is possibly TRBD1 (5 bases). This CDR3 spans 13 amino acids. Germline V gene sequence: CDR1 SQVTM, CDR2 ANQGSEA. The germline V and J ends were trimmed by 6 bases and 5 bases, with 16 bases remaining between them. CDR3 sequence reads: CSVSGTGPYGYTF. The CDR3 coding sequence is TGCAGCGTCTCCGGAACAGGACCTTATGGCTACACCTTC.

This clonotype was seen more than once but under ten times. The gene calls are TRBV13 and TRBJ1-2, with TRBD1 as a possible D gene (5 bases). Germline V gene lookup returns CDR1 PRHDT and CDR2 FYEKMQ (reference sequence). This CDR3 region has 14 residues. With 1 base removed from V and 7 bases from J, the gap between germline ends came to 13 bases. The CDR3 here is CASSLAPRDGGYTF. The DNA of the CDR3 is TGTGCCAGCAGCTTAGCTCCCAGGGACGGTGGCTACACCTTC.

Concerning this clonotype itself: Being one base from a much bigger clone, this may be a read error. The chain uses TRBV29-1 and TRBJ2-3; D remains unclear. Deletions cut 5 bases from V and 2 bases from J, with 14 bases between. The V gene's germline CDR1 is SQVTM and CDR2 ANQGSEA. CDR3 length: 14 amino acids. DNA for the CDR3: TGCAGCGTTCTGAGTCAAAGGATCACAGATACGCAGTATTTT. Amino acids: CSVLSQRITDTQYF.

This clonotype came up many times. The chain combines TRBV7-7 with TRBJ2-3; 10 positions match TRBD2. This CDR3 is built from 16 residues. Germline CDR1 SSHAT, CDR2 FNYEAQ (reference sequence). V lost 5 bases and J lost 6; bases outside the gene matches: 11. The DNA of the CDR3 is TGTGCCAGCAGCCCCAATCTAGCGGGAGTCGGGGATACGCAGTATTTT. As protein: CASSPNLAGVGDTQYF.

This clonotype has ten or more counts. CDR3 nucleotides: TGTGCCATCAAAGGGACTGAAGGCTACACCTTC. Amino acids: CAIKGTEGYTF. The rearrangement links TRBV10-3 to TRBJ1-2; D is perhaps TRBD1 (5 bases). Trimming removed 7 bases from V and 8 bases from J, with 11 bases in between. CDR3 length: 11 residues. The V gene's germline CDR1 is ENHRY and CDR2 SYGVKD.